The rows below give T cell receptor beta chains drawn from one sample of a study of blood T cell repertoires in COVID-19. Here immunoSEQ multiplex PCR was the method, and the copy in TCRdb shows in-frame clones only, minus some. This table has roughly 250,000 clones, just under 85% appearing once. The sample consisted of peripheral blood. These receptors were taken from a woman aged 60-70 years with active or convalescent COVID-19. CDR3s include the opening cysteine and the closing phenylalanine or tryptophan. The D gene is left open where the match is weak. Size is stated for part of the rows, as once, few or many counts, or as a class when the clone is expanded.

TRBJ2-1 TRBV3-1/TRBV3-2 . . CASSPRGAGLTKDEQFF TGTGCCAGCAGCCCCAGGGGAGCGGGATTAACGAAGGATGAGCAGTTCTTC
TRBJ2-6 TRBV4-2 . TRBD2 CASSQSWTSGTGANVLTF TGTGCCAGCAGCCAAAGTTGGACTAGCGGAACTGGGGCCAACGTCCTGACTTTC
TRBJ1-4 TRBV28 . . CASSSSGRRKLFF TGTGCCAGCAGTTCCTCAGGGAGGCGAAAACTGTTTTTT
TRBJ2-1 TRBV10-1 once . CASSDGHNNEQFF TGCGCCAGCAGTGATGGCCACAACAATGAGCAGTTCTTC
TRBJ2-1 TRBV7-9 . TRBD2 CASSLSGGYNEQFF TGTGCCAGCTCCCTGAGCGGGGGATACAATGAGCAGTTCTTC
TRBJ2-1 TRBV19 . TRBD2 CASSKETSGVSLYNEQFF TGTGCCAGTAGTAAGGAGACTAGCGGGGTGTCCCTATACAATGAGCAGTTCTTC
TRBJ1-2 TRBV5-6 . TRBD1 CASSQPRDRDYGYTF TGTGCCAGCAGCCAACCCCGGGACAGGGACTATGGCTACACCTTC
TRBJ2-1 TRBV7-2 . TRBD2 CASSSRTSGGDYNEQFF TGTGCCAGCAGCTCCAGGACTAGCGGGGGAGACTACAATGAGCAGTTCTTC
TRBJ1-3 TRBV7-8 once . CASSPDSTGNTIYF TGTGCCAGCAGCCCCGACAGTACTGGAAACACCATATATTTT
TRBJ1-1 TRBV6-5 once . CASSRQLDEAFF TGTGCCAGCAGTAGACAGTTAGATGAAGCTTTCTTT
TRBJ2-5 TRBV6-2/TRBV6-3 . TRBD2 CASSYSRPAGHQETQYF TGTGCCAGCAGTTACTCGAGACCAGCGGGGCACCAAGAGACCCAGTACTTC
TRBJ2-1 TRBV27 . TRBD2 CASSPGLAGVVYEQFF TGTGCCAGCAGTCCTGGTCTAGCGGGAGTTGTATATGAGCAGTTCTTC
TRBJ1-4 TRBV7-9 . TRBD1 CASSTTDRGFDEKLFF TGTGCCAGCAGCACCACCGACAGGGGCTTCGACGAAAAACTGTTTTTT
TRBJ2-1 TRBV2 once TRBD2 CASSAQRGYNEQFF TGTGCCAGCAGTGCCCAGCGGGGCTACAATGAGCAGTTCTTC
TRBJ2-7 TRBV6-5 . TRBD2 CASREGLGVSYEQYF TGTGCCAGCAGGGAGGGACTAGGGGTTTCCTACGAGCAGTACTTC